This entry concerns a single T cell receptor beta chain. As yet, its antigen is unknown. This entry comes from a study of cytomegalovirus exposure and HLA in healthy donors. About the research overall: Around 83% of a few hundred genotyped donors fell in the Caucasian-associated ancestry cluster.

Study-level findings and limits: In an earlier analysis, most TCR beta V segments were productive about 90% or about 30% of the time. The authors judged a highly shared variant cluster likely a sequencing artifact. TCR beta chains numbering some 150 were designated cytomegalovirus-associated.

The primer mix had 60 Vbeta and 13 Jbeta primers. Sequencing was performed with immunoSEQ multiplex PCR; in TCRdb, only in-frame clones are kept and a portion is missing. Of fewer than 130,000 clones in the sample, 65% to 75% were seen once. The source is a man between 35 and 55 years old in good health and CMV-seropositive. Material for sequencing was PBMCs.

CDR3 residues: CASSPDGGGRAEAFF. The CDR3 DNA is TGCGCCAGCAGCCCGGATGGCGGGGGGAGAGCTGAAGCTTTCTTT. V is TRBV4-1 and J is TRBJ1-1; perhaps TRBD1 as D (5 bases). V gave up 4 bases and J gave up 6 bases, with 18 bases separating them. Germline V gene sequence: CDR1 MGHRA, CDR2 YSYEKL. The CDR3 extends over 15 amino acids.